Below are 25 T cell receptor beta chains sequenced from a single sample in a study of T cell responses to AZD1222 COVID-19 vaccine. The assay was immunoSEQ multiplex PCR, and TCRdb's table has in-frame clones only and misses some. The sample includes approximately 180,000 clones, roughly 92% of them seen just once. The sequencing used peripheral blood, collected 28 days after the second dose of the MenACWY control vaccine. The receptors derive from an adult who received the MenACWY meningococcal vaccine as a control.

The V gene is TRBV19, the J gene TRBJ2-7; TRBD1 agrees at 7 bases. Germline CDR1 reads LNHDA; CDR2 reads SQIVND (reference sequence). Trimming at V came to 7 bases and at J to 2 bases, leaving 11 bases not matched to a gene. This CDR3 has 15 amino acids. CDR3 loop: CASKRVDRAAYEQYF. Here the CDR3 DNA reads TGTGCCAGTAAAAGAGTTGACAGGGCTGCCTACGAGCAGTACTTC.

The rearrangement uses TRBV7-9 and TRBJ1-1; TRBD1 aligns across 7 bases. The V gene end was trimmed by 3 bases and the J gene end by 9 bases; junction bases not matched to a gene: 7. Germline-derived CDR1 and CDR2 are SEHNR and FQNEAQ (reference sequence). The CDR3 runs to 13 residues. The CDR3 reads CASSFDPGGKAFF. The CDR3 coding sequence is TGTGCCAGCAGCTTTGATCCAGGGGGTAAAGCTTTCTTT.

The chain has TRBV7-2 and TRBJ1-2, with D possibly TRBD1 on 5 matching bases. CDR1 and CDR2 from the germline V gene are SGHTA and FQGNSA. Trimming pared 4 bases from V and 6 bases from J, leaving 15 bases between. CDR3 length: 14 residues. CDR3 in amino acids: CASSSPSRGNGYTF. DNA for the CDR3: TGTGCCAGCAGCTCCCCGTCGCGGGGGAATGGCTACACCTTC.

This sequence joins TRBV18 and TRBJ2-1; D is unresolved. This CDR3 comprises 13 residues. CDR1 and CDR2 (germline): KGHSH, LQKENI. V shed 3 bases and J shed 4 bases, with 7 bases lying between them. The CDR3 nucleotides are TGTGCCAGCTCACCCGTAGGGTACAATGAGCAGTTCTTC. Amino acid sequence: CASSPVGYNEQFF.

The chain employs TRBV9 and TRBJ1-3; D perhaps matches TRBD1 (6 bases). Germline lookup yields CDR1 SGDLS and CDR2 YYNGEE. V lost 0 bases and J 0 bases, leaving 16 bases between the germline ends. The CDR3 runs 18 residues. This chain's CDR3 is CASSVGGGTPFSGNTIYF. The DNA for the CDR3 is TGTGCCAGCAGCGTAGGAGGGGGGACACCATTCTCTGGAAACACCATATATTTT.

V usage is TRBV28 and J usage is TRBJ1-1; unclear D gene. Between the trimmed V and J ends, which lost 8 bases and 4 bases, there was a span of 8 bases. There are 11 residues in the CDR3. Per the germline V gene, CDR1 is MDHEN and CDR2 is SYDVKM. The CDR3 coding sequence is TGTGCCAGCCGGGTAACCACTGAAGCTTTCTTT. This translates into CASRVTTEAFF.

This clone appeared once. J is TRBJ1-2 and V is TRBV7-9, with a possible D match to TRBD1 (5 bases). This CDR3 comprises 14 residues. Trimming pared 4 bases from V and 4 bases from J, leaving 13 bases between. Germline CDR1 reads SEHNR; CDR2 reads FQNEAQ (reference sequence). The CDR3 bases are TGTGCCAGCAGCTCCCCCGGGGACGGCTATGGCTACACCTTC. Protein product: CASSSPGDGYGYTF.

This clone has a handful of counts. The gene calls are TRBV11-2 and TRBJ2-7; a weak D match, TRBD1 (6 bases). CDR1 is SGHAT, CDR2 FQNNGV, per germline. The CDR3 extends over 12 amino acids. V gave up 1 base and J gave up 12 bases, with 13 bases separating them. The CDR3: CASSLAAGERYF. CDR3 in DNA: TGTGCCAGCAGCTTAGCGGCAGGGGAAAGGTACTTC. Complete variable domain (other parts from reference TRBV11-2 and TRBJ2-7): EAGVAQSPRYKIIEKRQSVAFWCNPISGHATLYWYQQILGQGPKLLIQFQNNGVVDDSQLPKDRFSAERLKGVDSTLKIQPAKLEDSAVYLCASSLAAGERYFGPGTRLTVT.

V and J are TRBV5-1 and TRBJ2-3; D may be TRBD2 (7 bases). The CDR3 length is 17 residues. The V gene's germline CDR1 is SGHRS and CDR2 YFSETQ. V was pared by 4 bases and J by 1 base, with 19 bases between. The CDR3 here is CASSPGRGARGTDTQYF. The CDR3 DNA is TGCGCCAGCAGCCCAGGGAGGGGGGCGCGCGGCACAGATACGCAGTATTTT. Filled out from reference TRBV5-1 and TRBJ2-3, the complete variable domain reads KAGVTQTPRYLIKTRGQQVTLSCSPISGHRSVSWYQQTPGQGLQFLFEYFSETQRNKGNFPGRFSGRQFSNSRSEMNVSTLELGDSALYLCASSPGRGARGTDTQYFGPGTRLTVL.

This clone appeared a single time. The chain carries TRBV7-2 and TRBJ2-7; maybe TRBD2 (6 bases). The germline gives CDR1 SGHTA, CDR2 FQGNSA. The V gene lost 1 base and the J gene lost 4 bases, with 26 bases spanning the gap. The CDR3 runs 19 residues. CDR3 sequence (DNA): TGTGCCAGCAGCTTAGACCCCTCGGGTTACGAGCGGGCACGGTACGAGCAGTACTTC. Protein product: CASSLDPSGYERARYEQYF.

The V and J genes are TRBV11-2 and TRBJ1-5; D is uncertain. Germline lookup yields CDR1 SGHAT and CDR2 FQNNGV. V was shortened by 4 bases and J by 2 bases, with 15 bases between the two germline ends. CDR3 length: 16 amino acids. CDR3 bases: TGTGCCAGCAGCTCCCACTCGGGGAGAGGCAATCAGCCCCAGCATTTT. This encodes CASSSHSGRGNQPQHF.

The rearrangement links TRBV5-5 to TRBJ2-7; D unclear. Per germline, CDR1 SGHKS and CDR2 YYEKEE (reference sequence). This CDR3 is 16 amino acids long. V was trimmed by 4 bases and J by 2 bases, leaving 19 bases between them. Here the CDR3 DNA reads TGTGCCAGCAGCGAAAACCCAGGCATCCCGCCCTACGAGCAGTACTTC. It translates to CASSENPGIPPYEQYF.

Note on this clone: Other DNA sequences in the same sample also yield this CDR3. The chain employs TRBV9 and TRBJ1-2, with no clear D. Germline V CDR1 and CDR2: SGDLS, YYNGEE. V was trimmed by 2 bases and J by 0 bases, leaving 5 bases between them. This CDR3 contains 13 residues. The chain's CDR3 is CASSVDPNYGYTF. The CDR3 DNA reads TGTGCCAGCAGCGTGGACCCTAACTATGGCTACACCTTC.

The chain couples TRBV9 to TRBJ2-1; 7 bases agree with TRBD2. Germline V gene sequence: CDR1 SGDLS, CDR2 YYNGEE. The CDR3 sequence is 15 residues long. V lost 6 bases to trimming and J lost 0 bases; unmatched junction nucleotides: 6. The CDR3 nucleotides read TGTGCCAGCAACGACGGCGGGAGCTCCTACAATGAGCAGTTCTTC. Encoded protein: CASNDGGSSYNEQFF.

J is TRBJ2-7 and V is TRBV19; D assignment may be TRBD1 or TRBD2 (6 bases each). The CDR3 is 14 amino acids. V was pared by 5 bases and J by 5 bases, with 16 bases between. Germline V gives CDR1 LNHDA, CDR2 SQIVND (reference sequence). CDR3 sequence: CASSYSGQRDEQYF. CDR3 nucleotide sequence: TGTGCCAGTAGTTATAGCGGACAGAGGGACGAGCAGTACTTC.

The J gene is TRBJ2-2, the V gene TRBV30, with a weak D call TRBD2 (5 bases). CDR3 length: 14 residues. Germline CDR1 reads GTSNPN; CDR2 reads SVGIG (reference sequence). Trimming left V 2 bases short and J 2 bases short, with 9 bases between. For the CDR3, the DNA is TGTGCCTGGAGTACACTAGGCAACACCGGGGAGCTGTTTTTT. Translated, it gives CAWSTLGNTGELFF. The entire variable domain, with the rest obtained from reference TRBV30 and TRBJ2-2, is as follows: SQTIHQWPATLVQPVGSPLSLECTVEGTSNPNLYWYRQAAGRGLQLLFYSVGIGQISSEVPQNLSASRPQDRQFILSSKKLLLSDSGFYLCAWSTLGNTGELFFGEGSRLTVL.

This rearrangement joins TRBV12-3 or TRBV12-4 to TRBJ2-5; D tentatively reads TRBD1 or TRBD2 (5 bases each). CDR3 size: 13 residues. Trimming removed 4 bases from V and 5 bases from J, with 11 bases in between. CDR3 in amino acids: CASSWDRGETQYF. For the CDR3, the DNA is TGTGCCAGCAGTTGGGACCGTGGGGAGACCCAGTACTTC.

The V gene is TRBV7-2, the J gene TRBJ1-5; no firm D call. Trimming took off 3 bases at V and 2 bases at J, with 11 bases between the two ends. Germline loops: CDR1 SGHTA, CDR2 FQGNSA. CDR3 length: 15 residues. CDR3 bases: TGTGCCAGCAGCTTTCAGGTGGGTCGCAATCAGCCCCAGCATTTT. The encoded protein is CASSFQVGRNQPQHF.

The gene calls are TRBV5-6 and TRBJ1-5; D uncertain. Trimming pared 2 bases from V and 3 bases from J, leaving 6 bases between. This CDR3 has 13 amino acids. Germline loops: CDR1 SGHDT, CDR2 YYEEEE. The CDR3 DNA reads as TGTGCCAGCAGCTTTTCGGTCAATCAGCCCCAGCATTTT. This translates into CASSFSVNQPQHF.

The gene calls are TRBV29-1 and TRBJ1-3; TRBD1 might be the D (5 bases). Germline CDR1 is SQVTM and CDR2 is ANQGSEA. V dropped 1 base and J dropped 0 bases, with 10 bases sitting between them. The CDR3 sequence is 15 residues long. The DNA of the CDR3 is TGCAGCGTTGAAGGCGGGACGGGCTCTGGAAACACCATATATTTT. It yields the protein CSVEGGTGSGNTIYF. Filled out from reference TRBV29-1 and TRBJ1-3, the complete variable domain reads SAVISQKPSRDICQRGTSLTIQCQVDSQVTMMFWYRQQPGQSLTLIATANQGSEATYESGFVIDKFPISRPNLTFSTLTVSNMSPEDSSIYLCSVEGGTGSGNTIYFGEGSWLTVV.

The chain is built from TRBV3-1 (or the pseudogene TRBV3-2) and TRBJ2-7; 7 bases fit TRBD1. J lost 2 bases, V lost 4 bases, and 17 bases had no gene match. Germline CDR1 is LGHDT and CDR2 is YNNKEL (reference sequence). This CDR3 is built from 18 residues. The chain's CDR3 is CASSPTGWPQLVAYEQYF. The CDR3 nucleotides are TGTGCCAGCAGCCCGACAGGGTGGCCGCAGTTAGTGGCCTACGAGCAGTACTTC.

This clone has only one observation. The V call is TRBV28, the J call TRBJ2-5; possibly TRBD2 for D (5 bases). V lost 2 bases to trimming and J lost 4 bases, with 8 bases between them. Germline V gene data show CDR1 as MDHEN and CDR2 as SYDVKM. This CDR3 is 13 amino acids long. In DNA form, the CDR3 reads TGTGCCAGCAGTTTAGGACGGGGAGAGACCCAGTACTTC. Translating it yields CASSLGRGETQYF.

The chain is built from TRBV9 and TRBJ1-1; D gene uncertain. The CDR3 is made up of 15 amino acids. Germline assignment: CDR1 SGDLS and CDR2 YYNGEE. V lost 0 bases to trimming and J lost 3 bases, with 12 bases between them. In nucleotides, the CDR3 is TGTGCCAGCAGCGTAGGTGACCCTGGGGACACTGAAGCTTTCTTT. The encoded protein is CASSVGDPGDTEAFF.

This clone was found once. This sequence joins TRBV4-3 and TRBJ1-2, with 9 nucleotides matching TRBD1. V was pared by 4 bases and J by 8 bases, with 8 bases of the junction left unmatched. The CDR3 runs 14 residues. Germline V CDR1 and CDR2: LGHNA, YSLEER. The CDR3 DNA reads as TGCGCCAGCAGCCGTGGACAGGGGAGGGGAGGCTACACCTTC. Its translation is CASSRGQGRGGYTF.

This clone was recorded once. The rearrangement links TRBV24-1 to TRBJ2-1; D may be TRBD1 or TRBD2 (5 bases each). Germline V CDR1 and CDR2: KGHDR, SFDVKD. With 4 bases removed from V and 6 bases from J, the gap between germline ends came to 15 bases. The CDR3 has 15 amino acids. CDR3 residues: CATSDMGTTPNEQFF. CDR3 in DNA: TGTGCCACCAGTGACATGGGGACCACCCCCAATGAGCAGTTCTTC.